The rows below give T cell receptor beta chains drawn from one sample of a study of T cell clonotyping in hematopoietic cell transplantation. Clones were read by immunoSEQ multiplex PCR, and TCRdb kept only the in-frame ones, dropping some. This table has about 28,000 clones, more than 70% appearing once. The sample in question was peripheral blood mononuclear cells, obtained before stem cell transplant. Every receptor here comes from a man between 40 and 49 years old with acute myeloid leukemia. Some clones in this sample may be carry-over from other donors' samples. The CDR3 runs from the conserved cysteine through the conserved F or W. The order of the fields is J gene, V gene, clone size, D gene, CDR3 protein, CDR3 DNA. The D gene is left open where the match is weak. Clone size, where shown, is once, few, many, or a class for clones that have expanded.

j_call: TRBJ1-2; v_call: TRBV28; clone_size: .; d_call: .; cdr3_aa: CASSLNGYTF; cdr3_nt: TGTGCCAGCAGTTTGAATGGCTACACCTTC
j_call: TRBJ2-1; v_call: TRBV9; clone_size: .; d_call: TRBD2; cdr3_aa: CASSVGASGLYNEQFF; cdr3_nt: TGTGCCAGCAGCGTAGGGGCTAGCGGCCTATACAATGAGCAGTTCTTC
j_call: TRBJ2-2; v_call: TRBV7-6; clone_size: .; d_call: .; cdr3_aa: CASSFPGGELFF; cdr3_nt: TGTGCCAGCAGCTTTCCTGGGGGGGAGCTGTTTTTT
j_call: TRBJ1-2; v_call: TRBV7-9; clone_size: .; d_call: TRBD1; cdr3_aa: CASSLGQTYGYTF; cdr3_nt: TGTGCCAGCAGCTTGGGACAGACCTACGGCTACACCTTC
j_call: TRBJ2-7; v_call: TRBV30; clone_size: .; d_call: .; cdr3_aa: CAWSEQPPYEQYF; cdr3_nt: TGTGCCTGGAGTGAGCAGCCACCCTACGAGCAGTACTTC
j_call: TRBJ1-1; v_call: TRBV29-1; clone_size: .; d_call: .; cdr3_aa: CSVVSQGTEAFF; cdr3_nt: TGCAGCGTCGTCAGCCAGGGCACTGAAGCTTTCTTT
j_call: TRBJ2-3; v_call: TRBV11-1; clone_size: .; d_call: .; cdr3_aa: CASSPRANTQYF; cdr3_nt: TGTGCCAGCAGCCCCAGGGCCAATACGCAGTATTTT
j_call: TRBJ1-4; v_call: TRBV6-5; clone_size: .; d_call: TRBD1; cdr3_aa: CASSSRQGAAKLFF; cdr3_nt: TGTGCCAGCAGTTCCAGACAGGGGGCCGCAAAACTGTTTTTT
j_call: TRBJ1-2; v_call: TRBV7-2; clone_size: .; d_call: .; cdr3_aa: CASSSTRGVVSGYTF; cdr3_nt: TGTGCCAGCAGCTCAACACGGGGGGTCGTCTCTGGCTACACCTTC
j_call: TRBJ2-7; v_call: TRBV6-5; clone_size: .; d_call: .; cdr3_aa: CASSAGLANSYEQYF; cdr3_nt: TGTGCCAGCAGTGCGGGGCTAGCGAATTCCTACGAGCAGTACTTC
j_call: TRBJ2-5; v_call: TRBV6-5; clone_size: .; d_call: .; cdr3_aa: CASRRDWQQETQYF; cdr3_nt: TGTGCCAGCAGGAGGGACTGGCAACAAGAGACCCAGTACTTC
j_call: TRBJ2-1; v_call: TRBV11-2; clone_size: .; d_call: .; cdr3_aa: CASSLGRGGARLQFF; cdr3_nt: TGTGCCAGCAGCTTAGGGAGGGGGGGCGCTAGGTTGCAGTTCTTC
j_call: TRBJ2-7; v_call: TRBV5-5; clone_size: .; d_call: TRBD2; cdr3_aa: CASSLDLAGALSEQYF; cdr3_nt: TGTGCCAGCAGCTTGGATCTAGCGGGAGCCTTAAGCGAGCAGTACTTC
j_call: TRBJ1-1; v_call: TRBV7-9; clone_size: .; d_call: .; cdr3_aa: CASSPRSSTQNTEAFF; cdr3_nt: TGTGCCAGCAGCCCGCGAAGCTCGACCCAGAACACTGAAGCTTTCTTT
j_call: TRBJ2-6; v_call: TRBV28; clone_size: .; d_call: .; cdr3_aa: CASMSGSGANVLTF; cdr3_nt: TGTGCCAGCATGAGTGGCTCTGGGGCCAACGTCCTGACTTTC
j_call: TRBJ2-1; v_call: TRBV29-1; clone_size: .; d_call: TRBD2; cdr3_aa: CSVEDVASGSTEQFF; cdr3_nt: TGCAGCGTTGAAGATGTGGCTAGCGGGAGCACTGAGCAGTTCTTC
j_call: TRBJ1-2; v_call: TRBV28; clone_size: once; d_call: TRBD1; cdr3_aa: CASSLDGTGYNYGYTF; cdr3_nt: TGTGCCAGCAGTTTAGACGGGACAGGGTATAACTATGGCTACACCTTC
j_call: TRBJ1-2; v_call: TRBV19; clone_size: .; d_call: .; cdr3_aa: CASSTQRQARGYTF; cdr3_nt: TGTGCCAGTAGTACACAGAGACAGGCGCGGGGCTACACCTTC
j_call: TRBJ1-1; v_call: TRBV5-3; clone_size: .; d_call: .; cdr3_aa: CARSLDESRLNTEAFF; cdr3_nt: TGTGCCAGAAGCTTGGACGAAAGCAGGTTGAACACTGAAGCTTTCTTT
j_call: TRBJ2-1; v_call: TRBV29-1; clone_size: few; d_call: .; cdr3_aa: CSVVRVNEQFF; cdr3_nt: TGCAGCGTTGTGCGGGTCAATGAGCAGTTCTTC
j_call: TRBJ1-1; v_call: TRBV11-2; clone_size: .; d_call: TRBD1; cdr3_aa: CASSLYKGANTEAFF; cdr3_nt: TGTGCCAGCAGCTTATATAAGGGGGCAAACACTGAAGCTTTCTTT
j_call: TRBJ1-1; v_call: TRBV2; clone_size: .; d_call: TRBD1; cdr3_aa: CASSLTRPGTANTEAFF; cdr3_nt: TGTGCCAGCAGCCTGACACGCCCGGGGACAGCGAACACTGAAGCTTTCTTT
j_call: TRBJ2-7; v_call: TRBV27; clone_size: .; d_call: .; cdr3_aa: CASSFSSSYEQYF; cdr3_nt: TGTGCCAGCAGTTTCTCGAGCTCCTACGAGCAGTACTTC
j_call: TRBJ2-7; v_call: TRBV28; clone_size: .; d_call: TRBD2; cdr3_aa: CATGGVLYEQYF; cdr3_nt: TGTGCCACTGGGGGGGTACTTTACGAGCAGTACTTC
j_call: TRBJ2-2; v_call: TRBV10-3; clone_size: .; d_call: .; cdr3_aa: CAISEPGVGELFF; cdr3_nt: TGTGCCATCAGTGAGCCGGGGGTCGGGGAGCTGTTTTTT
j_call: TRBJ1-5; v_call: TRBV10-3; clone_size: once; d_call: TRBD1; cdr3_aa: CAISDRGPTNQPQHF; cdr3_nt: TGTGCCATCAGTGACAGGGGGCCGACCAATCAGCCCCAGCATTTT
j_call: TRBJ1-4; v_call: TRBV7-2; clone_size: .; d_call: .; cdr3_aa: CASTITGQFNEKLFF; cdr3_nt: TGTGCCAGCACCATTACCGGACAATTTAATGAAAAACTGTTTTTT
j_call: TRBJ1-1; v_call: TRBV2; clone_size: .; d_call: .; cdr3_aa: CASRESGQMNTEAFF; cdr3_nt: TGTGCCAGCAGGGAGAGCGGACAGATGAACACTGAAGCTTTCTTT
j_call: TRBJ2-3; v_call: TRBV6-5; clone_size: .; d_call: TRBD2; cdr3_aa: CASSLAGGPGDTQYF; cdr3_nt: TGTGCCAGCAGTTTGGCGGGGGGGCCCGGAGATACGCAGTATTTT
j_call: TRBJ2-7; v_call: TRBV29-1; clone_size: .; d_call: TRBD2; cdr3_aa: CSVAGLAAISSYEQYF; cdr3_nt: TGCAGCGTTGCGGGACTAGCGGCTATAAGCTCCTACGAGCAGTACTTC
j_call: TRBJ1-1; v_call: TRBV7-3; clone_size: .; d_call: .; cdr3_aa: CASSRQLDTEAFF; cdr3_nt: TGTGCCAGCAGCCGACAGTTAGACACTGAAGCTTTCTTT
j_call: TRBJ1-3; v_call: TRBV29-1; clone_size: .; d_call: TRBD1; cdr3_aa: CSFTGGGGNTIYF; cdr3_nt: TGCAGCTTCACAGGGGGTGGTGGAAACACCATATATTTT
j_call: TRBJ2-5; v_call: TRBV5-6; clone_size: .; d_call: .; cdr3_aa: CASSWNFAGNGETQYF; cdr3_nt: TGTGCCAGCAGCTGGAACTTTGCAGGGAATGGAGAGACCCAGTACTTC
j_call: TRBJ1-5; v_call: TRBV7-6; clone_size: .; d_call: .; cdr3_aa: CASSPTGGNQPQHF; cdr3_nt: TGTGCCAGCAGCCCTACAGGAGGGAATCAGCCCCAGCATTTT
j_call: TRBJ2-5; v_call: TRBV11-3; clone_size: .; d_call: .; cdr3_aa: CASSSQETQYF; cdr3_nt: TGTGCCAGCAGCTCTCAAGAGACCCAGTACTTC
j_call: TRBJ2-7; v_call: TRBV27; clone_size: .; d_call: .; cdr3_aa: CASSPRGWNAYEQYF; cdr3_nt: TGTGCCAGCAGTCCCCGAGGATGGAATGCCTACGAGCAGTACTTC
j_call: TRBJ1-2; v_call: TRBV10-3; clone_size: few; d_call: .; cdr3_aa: CASSPGRVNGYTF; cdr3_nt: TGTGCCAGTTCCCCTGGTAGGGTCAATGGCTACACCTTC
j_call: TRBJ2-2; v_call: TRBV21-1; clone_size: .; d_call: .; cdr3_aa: CASSNDQPGVGQTKKENTGELFF; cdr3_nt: TGTGCCAGCAGCAATGATCAACCAGGTGTAGGACAGACGAAAAAAGAGAACACCGGGGAGCTGTTTTTT
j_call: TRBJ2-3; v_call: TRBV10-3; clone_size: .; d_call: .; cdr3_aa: CAISDQSTDTQYF; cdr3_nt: TGTGCCATCAGTGACCAAAGCACAGATACGCAGTATTTT
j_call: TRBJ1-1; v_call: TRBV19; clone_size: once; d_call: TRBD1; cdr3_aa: CASGDRGRTEAFF; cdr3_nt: TGTGCCAGTGGGGACAGGGGAAGGACTGAAGCTTTCTTT
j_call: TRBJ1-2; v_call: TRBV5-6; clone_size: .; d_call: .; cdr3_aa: CASSLDRGYTF; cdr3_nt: TGTGCCAGCAGCTTGGACCGTGGCTACACCTTC
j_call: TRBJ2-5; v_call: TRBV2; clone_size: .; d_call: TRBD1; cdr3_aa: CASSDWAGGVTKTQYF; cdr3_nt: TGTGCCAGCAGTGATTGGGCAGGGGGCGTTACTAAGACCCAGTACTTC
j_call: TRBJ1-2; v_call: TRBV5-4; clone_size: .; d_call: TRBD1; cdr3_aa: CASSSNLGQGYGYTF; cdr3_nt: TGTGCCAGCAGCTCGAACCTAGGACAGGGCTATGGCTACACCTTC
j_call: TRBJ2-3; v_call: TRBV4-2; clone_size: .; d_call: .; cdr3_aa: CASSQEWRTSTDTQYF; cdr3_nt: TGTGCCAGCAGCCAAGAATGGAGGACTAGCACAGATACGCAGTATTTT
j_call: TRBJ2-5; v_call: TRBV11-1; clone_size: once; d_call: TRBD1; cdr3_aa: CASSPDRVSQETQYF; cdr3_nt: TGTGCCAGCAGCCCTGACAGGGTCAGTCAAGAGACCCAGTACTTC